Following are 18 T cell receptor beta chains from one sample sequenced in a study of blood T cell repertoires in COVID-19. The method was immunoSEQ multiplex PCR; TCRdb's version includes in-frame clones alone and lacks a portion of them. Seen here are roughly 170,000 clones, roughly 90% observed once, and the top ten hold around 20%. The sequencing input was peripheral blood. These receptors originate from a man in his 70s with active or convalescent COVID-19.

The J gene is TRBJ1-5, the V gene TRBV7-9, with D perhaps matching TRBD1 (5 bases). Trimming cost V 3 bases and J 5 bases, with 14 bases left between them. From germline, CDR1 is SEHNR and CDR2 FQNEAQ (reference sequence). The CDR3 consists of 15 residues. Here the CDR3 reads CASSFKGRVDQPQHF. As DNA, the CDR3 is TGTGCCAGCAGCTTTAAGGGGAGGGTGGATCAGCCCCAGCATTTT.

Written as DNA, the CDR3 is TGTGCCAGCAGCCGCACGGGACTAGCGGGAGTGAGGGGCAATGAGCAGTTCTTC. Encoded protein: CASSRTGLAGVRGNEQFF. The rearrangement links TRBV9 to TRBJ2-1, with 14 bases that match TRBD2. The V gene's germline CDR1 is SGDLS and CDR2 YYNGEE. The CDR3 runs to 18 residues. The ends lost 4 bases at V and 6 bases at J; junction bases unmatched: 12.

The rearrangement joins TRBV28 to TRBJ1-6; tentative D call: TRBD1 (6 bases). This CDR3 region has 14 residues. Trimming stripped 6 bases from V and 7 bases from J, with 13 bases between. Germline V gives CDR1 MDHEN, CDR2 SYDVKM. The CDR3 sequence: CASRVGQLNSPLHF. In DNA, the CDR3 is TGTGCCAGCAGAGTTGGACAGTTGAATTCACCCCTCCACTTT. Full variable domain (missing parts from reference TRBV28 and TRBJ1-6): DVKVTQSSRYLVKRTGEKVFLECVQDMDHENMFWYRQDPGLGLRLIYFSYDVKMKEKGDIPEGYSVSREKKERFSLILESASTNQTSMYLCASRVGQLNSPLHFGNGTRLTVT.

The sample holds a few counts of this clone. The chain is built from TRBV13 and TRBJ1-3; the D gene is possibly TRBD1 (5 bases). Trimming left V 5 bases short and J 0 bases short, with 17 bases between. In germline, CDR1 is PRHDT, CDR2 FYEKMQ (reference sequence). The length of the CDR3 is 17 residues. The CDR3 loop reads CASSRIRGGNSGNTIYF. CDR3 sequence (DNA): TGTGCCAGCAGCCGAATACGGGGCGGGAACTCTGGAAACACCATATATTTT.

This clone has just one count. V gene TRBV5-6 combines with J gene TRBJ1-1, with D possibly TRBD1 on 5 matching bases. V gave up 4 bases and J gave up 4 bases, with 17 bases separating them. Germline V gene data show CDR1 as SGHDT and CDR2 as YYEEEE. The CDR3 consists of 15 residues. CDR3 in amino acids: CASSLARGGSTEAFF. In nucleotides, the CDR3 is TGTGCCAGCAGCCTGGCAAGGGGAGGGAGCACTGAAGCTTTCTTT.

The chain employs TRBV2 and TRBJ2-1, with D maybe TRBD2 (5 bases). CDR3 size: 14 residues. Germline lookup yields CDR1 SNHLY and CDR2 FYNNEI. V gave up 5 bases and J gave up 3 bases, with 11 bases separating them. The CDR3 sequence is CASSRGGLYNEQFF. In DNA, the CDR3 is TGTGCCAGCAGTCGAGGCGGACTCTACAATGAGCAGTTCTTC.

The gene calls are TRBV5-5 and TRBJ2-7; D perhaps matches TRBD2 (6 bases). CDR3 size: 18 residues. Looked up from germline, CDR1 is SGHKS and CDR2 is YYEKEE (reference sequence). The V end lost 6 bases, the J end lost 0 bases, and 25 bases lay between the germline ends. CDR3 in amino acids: CASTLGGVADSSSYEQYF. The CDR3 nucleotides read TGTGCCAGCACCCTGGGGGGTGTAGCGGACTCTAGCTCCTACGAGCAGTACTTC.

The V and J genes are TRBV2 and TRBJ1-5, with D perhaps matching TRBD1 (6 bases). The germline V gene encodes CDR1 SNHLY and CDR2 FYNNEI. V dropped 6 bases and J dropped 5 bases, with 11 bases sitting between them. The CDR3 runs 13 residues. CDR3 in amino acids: CASRMTGYQPQHF. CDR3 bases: TGTGCCAGCAGGATGACAGGTTATCAGCCCCAGCATTTT.

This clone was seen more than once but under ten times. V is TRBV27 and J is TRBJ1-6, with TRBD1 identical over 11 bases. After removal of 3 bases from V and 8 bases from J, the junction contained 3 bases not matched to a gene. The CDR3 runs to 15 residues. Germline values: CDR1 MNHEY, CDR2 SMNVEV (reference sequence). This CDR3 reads CASSFWDRGDSPLHF. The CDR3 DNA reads TGTGCCAGCAGTTTTTGGGACAGGGGGGATTCACCCCTCCACTTT.

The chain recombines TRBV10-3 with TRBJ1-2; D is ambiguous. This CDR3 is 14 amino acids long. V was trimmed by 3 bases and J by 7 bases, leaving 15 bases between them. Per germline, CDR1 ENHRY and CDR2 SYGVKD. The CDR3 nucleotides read TGTGCCATCAGTGACCAAATCCGGAGGCGTGGCTACACCTTC. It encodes CAISDQIRRRGYTF.

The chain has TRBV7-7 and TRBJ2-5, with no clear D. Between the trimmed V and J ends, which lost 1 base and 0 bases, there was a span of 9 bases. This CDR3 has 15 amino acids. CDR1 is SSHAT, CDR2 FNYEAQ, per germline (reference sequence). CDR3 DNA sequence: TGTGCCAGCAGCTTAGGAAAACATAACCAAGAGACCCAGTACTTC. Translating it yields CASSLGKHNQETQYF.

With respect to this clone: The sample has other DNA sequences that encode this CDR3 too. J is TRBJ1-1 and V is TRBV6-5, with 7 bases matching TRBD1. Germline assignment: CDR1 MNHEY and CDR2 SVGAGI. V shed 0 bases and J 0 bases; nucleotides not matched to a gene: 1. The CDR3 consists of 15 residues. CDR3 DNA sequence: TGTGCCAGCAGTTACTCGACAGGGATGAACACTGAAGCTTTCTTT. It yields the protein CASSYSTGMNTEAFF.

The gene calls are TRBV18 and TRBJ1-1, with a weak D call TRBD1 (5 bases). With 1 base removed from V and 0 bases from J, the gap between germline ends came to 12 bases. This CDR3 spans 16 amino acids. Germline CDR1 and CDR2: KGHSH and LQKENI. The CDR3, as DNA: TGTGCCAGCTCACCACGTTCAGGGATCATGAACACTGAAGCTTTCTTT. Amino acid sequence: CASSPRSGIMNTEAFF. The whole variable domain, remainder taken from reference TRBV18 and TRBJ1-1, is NAGVMQNPRHLVRRRGQEARLRCSPMKGHSHVYWYRQLPEEGLKFMVYLQKENIIDESGMPKERFSAEFPKEGPSILRIQQVVRGDSAAYFCASSPRSGIMNTEAFFGQGTRLTVV.

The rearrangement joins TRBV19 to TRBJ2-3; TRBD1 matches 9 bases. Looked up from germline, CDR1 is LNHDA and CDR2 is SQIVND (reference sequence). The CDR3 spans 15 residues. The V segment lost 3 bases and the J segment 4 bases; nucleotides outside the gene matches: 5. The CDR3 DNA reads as TGTGCCAGTAGTATGGGGGACAGGGTGGCAGATACGCAGTATTTT. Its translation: CASSMGDRVADTQYF.

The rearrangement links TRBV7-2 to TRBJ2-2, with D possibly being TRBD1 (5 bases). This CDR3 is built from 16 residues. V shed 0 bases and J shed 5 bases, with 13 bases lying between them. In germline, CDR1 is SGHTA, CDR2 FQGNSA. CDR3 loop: CASSLAPRVRTGELFF. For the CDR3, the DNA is TGTGCCAGCAGCTTAGCCCCCAGGGTGAGGACCGGGGAGCTGTTTTTT.

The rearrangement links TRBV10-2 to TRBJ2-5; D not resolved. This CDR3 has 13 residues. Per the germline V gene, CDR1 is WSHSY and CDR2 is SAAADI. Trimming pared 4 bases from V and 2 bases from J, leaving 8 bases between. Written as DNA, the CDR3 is TGCGCCAGCAGTGCGACATCTCAAGAGACCCAGTACTTC. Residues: CASSATSQETQYF.

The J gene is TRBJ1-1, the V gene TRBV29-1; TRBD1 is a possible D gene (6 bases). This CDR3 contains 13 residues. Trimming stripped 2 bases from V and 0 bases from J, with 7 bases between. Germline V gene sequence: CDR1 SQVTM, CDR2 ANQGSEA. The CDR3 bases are TGCAGCGTTGAAAGACAGGTGAACACTGAAGCTTTCTTT. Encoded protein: CSVERQVNTEAFF.

CDR3 protein: CASSQTDRGRRADTQYF. CDR3 coding DNA: TGCGCCAGCAGCCAGACTGACAGGGGGCGCCGGGCAGATACGCAGTATTTT. The chain is built from TRBV5-1 and TRBJ2-3, with 10 bases identical to TRBD1. CDR3 size: 17 residues. The V segment lost 4 bases and the J segment 4 bases; nucleotides outside the gene matches: 12. CDR1 and CDR2 (germline): SGHRS, YFSETQ.